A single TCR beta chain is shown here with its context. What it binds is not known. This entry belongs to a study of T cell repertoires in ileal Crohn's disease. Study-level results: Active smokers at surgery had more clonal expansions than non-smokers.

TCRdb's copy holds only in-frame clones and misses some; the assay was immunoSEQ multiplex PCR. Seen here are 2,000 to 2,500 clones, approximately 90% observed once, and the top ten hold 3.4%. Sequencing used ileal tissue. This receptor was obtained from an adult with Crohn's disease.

In DNA, the CDR3 is TGTGCCAGCAGCCTCTCGGGGTTTTGGTCCGGGGAGCTGTTTTTT. This encodes CASSLSGFWSGELFF. The chain uses TRBV4-2 and TRBJ2-2; D might be TRBD2 (5 bases). The CDR3 spans 15 residues. Trimming cost V 4 bases and J 6 bases, with 15 bases left between them. The V gene's germline CDR1 is LGHNA and CDR2 YNFKEQ.